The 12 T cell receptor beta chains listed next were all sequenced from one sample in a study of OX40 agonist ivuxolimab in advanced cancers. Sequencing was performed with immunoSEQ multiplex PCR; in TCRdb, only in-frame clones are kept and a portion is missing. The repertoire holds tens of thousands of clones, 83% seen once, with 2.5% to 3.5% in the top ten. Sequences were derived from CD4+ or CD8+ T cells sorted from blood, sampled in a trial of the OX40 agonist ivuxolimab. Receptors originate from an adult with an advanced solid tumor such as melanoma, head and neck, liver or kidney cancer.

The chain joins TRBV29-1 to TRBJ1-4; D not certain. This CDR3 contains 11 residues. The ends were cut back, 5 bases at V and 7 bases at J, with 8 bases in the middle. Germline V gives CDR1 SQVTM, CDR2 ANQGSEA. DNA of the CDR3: TGCAGCGTTATGGGGTCTGAAAAACTGTTTTTT. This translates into CSVMGSEKLFF. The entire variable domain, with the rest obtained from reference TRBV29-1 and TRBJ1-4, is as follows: SAVISQKPSRDICQRGTSLTIQCQVDSQVTMMFWYRQQPGQSLTLIATANQGSEATYESGFVIDKFPISRPNLTFSTLTVSNMSPEDSSIYLCSVMGSEKLFFGSGTQLSVL.

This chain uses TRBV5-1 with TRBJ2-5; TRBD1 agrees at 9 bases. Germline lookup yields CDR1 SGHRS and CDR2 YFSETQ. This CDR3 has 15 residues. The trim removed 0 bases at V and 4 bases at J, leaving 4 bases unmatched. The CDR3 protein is CASSLGDRDLETQYF. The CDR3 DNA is TGCGCCAGCAGCTTGGGGGACAGGGACCTAGAGACCCAGTACTTC.

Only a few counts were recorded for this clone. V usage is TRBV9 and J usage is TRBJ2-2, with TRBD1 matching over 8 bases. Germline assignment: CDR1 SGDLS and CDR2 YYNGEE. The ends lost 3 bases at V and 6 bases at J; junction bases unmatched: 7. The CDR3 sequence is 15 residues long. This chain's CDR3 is CASSARGRGPGELFF. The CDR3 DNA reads TGTGCCAGCAGCGCCAGGGGGCGGGGCCCCGGGGAGCTGTTTTTT.

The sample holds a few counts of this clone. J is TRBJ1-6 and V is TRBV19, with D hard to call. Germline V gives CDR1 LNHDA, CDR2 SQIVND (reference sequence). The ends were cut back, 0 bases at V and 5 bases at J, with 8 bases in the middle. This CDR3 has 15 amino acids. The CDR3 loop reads CASSIESGDNSPLHF. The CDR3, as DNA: TGTGCCAGTAGTATAGAGTCAGGCGATAATTCACCCCTCCACTTT.

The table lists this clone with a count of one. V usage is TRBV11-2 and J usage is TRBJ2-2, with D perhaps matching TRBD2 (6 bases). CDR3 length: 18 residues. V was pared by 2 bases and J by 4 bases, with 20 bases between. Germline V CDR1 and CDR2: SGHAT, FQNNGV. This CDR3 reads CASSLRDWIGARTGELFF. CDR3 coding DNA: TGTGCCAGCAGCTTACGGGACTGGATCGGGGCGCGCACCGGGGAGCTGTTTTTT.

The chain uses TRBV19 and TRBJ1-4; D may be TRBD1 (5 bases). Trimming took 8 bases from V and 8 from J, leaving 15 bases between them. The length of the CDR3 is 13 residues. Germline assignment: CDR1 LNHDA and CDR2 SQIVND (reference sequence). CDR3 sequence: CASAGPRTEKLFF. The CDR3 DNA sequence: TGTGCCAGTGCGGGACCCCGGACCGAAAAACTGTTTTTT.

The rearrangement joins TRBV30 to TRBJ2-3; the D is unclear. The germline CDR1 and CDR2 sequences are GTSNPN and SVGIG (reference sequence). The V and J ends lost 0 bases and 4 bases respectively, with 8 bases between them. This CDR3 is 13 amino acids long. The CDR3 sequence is CAWSVRTADTQYF. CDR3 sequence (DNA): TGTGCCTGGAGTGTTCGAACCGCAGATACGCAGTATTTT.

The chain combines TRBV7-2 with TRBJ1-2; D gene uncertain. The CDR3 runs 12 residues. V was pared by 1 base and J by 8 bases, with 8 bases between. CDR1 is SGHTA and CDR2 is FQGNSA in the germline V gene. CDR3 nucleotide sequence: TGTGCCAGCAGCTTAGGTCTGGAGGGCTACACCTTC. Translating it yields CASSLGLEGYTF.

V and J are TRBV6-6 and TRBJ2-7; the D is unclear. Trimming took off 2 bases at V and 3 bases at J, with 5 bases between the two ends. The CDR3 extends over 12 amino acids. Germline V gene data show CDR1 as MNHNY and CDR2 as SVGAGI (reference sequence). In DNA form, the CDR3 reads TGTGCCAGCAGTTACGTGAACTACGAGCAGTACTTC. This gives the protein CASSYVNYEQYF.

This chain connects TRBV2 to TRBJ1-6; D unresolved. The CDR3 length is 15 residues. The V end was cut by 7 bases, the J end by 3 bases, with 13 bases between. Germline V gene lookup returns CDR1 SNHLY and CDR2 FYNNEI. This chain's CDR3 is CASKSRALYNSPLHF. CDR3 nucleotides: TGTGCCAGCAAGAGCCGCGCACTCTATAATTCACCCCTCCACTTT. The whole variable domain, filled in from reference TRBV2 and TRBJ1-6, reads EPEVTQTPSHQVTQMGQEVILRCVPISNHLYFYWYRQILGQKVEFLVSFYNNEISEKSEIFDDQFSVERPDGSNFTLKIRSTKLEDSAMYFCASKSRALYNSPLHFGNGTRLTVT.

Written as DNA, the CDR3 is TGTGCCAGCAGCGTGGACCCTGGTAGGGGTTCACCCCTCCACTTT. It encodes CASSVDPGRGSPLHF. V usage is TRBV5-5 and J usage is TRBJ1-6, with a possible D match to TRBD1 (5 bases). This CDR3 comprises 15 residues. Trimming left V 4 bases short and J 9 bases short, with 17 bases between. Germline CDR1 is SGHKS and CDR2 is YYEKEE (reference sequence). Variable domain in full (rest from reference TRBV5-5 and TRBJ1-6): DAGVTQSPTHLIKTRGQQVTLRCSPISGHKSVSWYQQVLGQGPQFIFQYYEKEERGRGNFPDRFSARQFPNYSSELNVNALLLGDSALYLCASSVDPGRGSPLHFGNGTRLTVT.

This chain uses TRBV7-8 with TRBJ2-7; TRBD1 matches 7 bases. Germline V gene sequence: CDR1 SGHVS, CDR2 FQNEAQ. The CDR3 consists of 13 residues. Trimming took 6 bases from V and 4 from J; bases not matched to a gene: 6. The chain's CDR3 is CASSRDRVYEQYF. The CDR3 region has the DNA TGTGCCAGCAGTCGTGACAGGGTTTACGAGCAGTACTTC.